This T cell receptor (beta chain) was captured by sequencing in a study of T cell clonotyping in hematopoietic cell transplantation. Measured with immunoSEQ multiplex PCR; TCRdb has only the in-frame clones, and not every one. Of about 45,000 clones listed, around 83% are singletons. V lost 0 bases, J lost 7 bases, and 13 bases lay in between. This CDR3 has 15 residues. From germline, CDR1 is SEHNR and CDR2 FQNEAQ (reference sequence). Described time point: recipient sample about 28 days before transplant, after cytoreduction. The sequenced sample was peripheral blood mononuclear cells, obtained before stem cell transplant. The sequence was collected from a man in his fifties or sixties with myelodysplastic syndrome. Some clones in this sample may be carry-over from other donors' samples. This chain connects TRBV7-9 to TRBJ1-5; D remains unclear. CDR3 sequence: CASSLAQDGGQPQHF. The CDR3 bases are TGTGCCAGCAGCTTAGCGCAGGACGGCGGGCAGCCCCAGCATTTT.